Below are 14 T cell receptor beta chains sequenced from a single sample in a study of cytomegalovirus exposure and HLA in healthy donors (dated by TCRdb to 2016 to 2017). Library preparation employed the immunoSEQ multiplex PCR assay. The multiplex PCR relied on a mix of 60 forward primers for TCR Vbeta segments and 13 reverse primers for TCR Jbeta segments. Held by TCRdb, this immuneACCESS table contains in-frame sequences only and omits some clones. Under half of the omission traces to an unresolved V gene where checked; the cause of the rest is unknown. The sample includes 65,000 to 100,000 clones, with over 60% observed a single time. The ten largest account for 2.5% to 3.5% of the sample. Material for sequencing was PBMCs. These receptors all come from a man aged 35 to 55 in good health and CMV-seronegative.

The genes are TRBV5-1 and TRBJ1-1, with 7 bases fitting TRBD1. Trimming cost V 4 bases and J 0 bases; bases outside gene matches: 9. The CDR3 has 16 residues. Germline lookup yields CDR1 SGHRS and CDR2 YFSETQ. In DNA form, the CDR3 reads TGCGCCAGCAGCCCCGTCCGGGACAGCCTGAACACTGAAGCTTTCTTT. This sequence encodes CASSPVRDSLNTEAFF.

The genes are TRBV11-3 and TRBJ2-2; D is possibly TRBD1 (6 bases). V was trimmed by 6 bases and J by 1 base, leaving 9 bases between them. The CDR3 length is 14 residues. Germline V gene lookup returns CDR1 SGHNT and CDR2 YENEEA. CDR3 region: CASSSTGNTGELFF. The CDR3 nucleotides read TGTGCCAGCAGTTCGACAGGGAACACCGGGGAGCTGTTTTTT.

The chain uses TRBV5-6 and TRBJ2-1, with 8 bases identical to TRBD1. The CDR3 covers 15 residues. Germline V gives CDR1 SGHDT, CDR2 YYEEEE. V lost 2 bases and J lost 2; bases outside the gene matches: 3. The DNA of the CDR3 is TGTGCCAGCAGCTTAGGACAGGGTCCCTACAATGAGCAGTTCTTC. Amino acids: CASSLGQGPYNEQFF.

The chain has TRBV9 and TRBJ1-2; D is ambiguous. The ends were cut back, 6 bases at V and 8 bases at J, with 8 bases in the middle. The CDR3 totals 10 residues. From germline, CDR1 is SGDLS and CDR2 YYNGEE. The CDR3 DNA sequence: TGTGCCAGCACCCCGGGGGGCTACACCTTC. Protein: CASTPGGYTF.

The chain combines TRBV6-4 with TRBJ2-3, with 9 nucleotides matching TRBD2. This CDR3 contains 16 residues. V was pared by 0 bases and J by 3 bases, with 4 bases of the junction left unmatched. Germline assignment: CDR1 MRHNA and CDR2 SNTAGT. The CDR3 sequence is CASSDSGGGGTDTQYF. CDR3 coding DNA: TGTGCCAGCAGTGACTCTGGCGGGGGGGGAACAGATACGCAGTATTTT.

The chain employs TRBV5-4 and TRBJ2-7; unclear D gene. Trimming shortened V by 2 bases and J by 1 base, and 13 bases separated the two germline ends. This CDR3 has 15 residues. CDR1 is SGHNT, CDR2 YYREEE, per germline (reference sequence). The CDR3 sequence: CASSFFGKLSYEQYF. CDR3 coding DNA: TGTGCCAGCAGCTTTTTTGGCAAATTATCCTACGAGCAGTACTTC.

This chain joins TRBV7-2 and TRBJ2-5; the match to TRBD2 covers 10 bases. From germline, CDR1 is SGHTA and CDR2 FQGNSA. The CDR3 consists of 16 residues. Trimming removed 5 bases from V and 2 bases from J; junction bases left unmatched: 8. The CDR3 reads CASSLRASGGQETQYF. CDR3 bases: TGTGCCAGCAGCCTAAGGGCTAGCGGGGGACAAGAGACCCAGTACTTC. Together with reference TRBV7-2 and TRBJ2-5, the CDR3 gives the full variable domain: GAGVSQSPSNKVTEKGKDVELRCDPISGHTALYWYRQSLGQGLEFLIYFQGNSAPDKSGLPSDRFSAERTGGSVSTLTIQRTQQEDSAVYLCASSLRASGGQETQYFGPGTRLLVL.

The V call is TRBV5-6, the J call TRBJ1-1; the match to TRBD1 covers 9 bases. V trimming: 4 bases; J trimming: 4 bases; junction bases outside the gene matches: 8. Germline CDR1 reads SGHDT; CDR2 reads YYEEEE. The CDR3 length is 15 residues. The CDR3 reads CASSGTGGLGTEAFF. CDR3 nucleotides: TGTGCCAGCAGCGGTACAGGGGGCCTTGGCACTGAAGCTTTCTTT.

The chain joins TRBV5-1 to TRBJ2-2; 7 bases fit TRBD2. The CDR3 contains 16 residues. The V gene end was trimmed by 0 bases and the J gene end by 1 base; junction bases not matched to a gene: 3. The germline CDR1 and CDR2 sequences are SGHRS and YFSETQ. The CDR3: CASSLAGGGNTGELFF. CDR3 nucleotide sequence: TGCGCCAGCAGCTTGGCCGGCGGGGGGAACACCGGGGAGCTGTTTTTT.

This clone was recorded a few times. V gene TRBV5-1 combines with J gene TRBJ2-2, with D possibly TRBD2 on 5 matching bases. Germline assignment: CDR1 SGHRS and CDR2 YFSETQ. This CDR3 is 15 amino acids long. V was trimmed by 4 bases and J by 0 bases, leaving 10 bases between them. CDR3 protein: CASSPRAANTGELFF. CDR3 nucleotides: TGCGCCAGCAGCCCGCGGGCAGCGAACACCGGGGAGCTGTTTTTT.

This clone has a handful of counts. The CDR3 region is CASSLARSGGALTDTQYF. CDR3 coding DNA: TGTGCCAGCAGCTTAGCGAGAAGCGGGGGGGCTCTCACAGATACGCAGTATTTT. This chain links TRBV7-9 with TRBJ2-3, with 10 bases fitting TRBD2. The CDR3 is 18 amino acids. Per germline, CDR1 SEHNR and CDR2 FQNEAQ (reference sequence). Losses at the gene ends were 0 bases for V and 2 bases for J; bases not matched to a gene: 8.

This clone was recorded only once. The chain uses TRBV18 and TRBJ1-2; 8 positions agree with TRBD1. CDR1 and CDR2 from the germline V gene are KGHSH and LQKENI. Trimming removed 0 bases from V and 4 bases from J; junction bases left unmatched: 4. This CDR3 region has 15 residues. The CDR3 protein is CASSPPGQGAYGYTF. The CDR3 DNA follows: TGTGCCAGCTCACCACCGGGTCAGGGGGCCTATGGCTACACCTTC. The variable domain in full, completed from reference TRBV18 and TRBJ1-2, reads NAGVMQNPRHLVRRRGQEARLRCSPMKGHSHVYWYRQLPEEGLKFMVYLQKENIIDESGMPKERFSAEFPKEGPSILRIQQVVRGDSAAYFCASSPPGQGAYGYTFGSGTRLTVV.

This clone was observed a few times. The CDR3 sequence is CASLHGLPGTDTQYF. CDR3 nucleotides: TGTGCCAGCCTCCACGGTCTTCCTGGCACAGATACGCAGTATTTT. The V call is TRBV7-9, the J call TRBJ2-3, with D unresolved. V lost 8 bases to trimming and J lost 1 base, with 16 bases between them. CDR1 and CDR2 from the germline V gene are SEHNR and FQNEAQ (reference sequence). This CDR3 spans 15 amino acids.

The chain uses TRBV5-5 and TRBJ1-1; maybe TRBD1 (5 bases). The V end lost 0 bases, the J end lost 3 bases, and 9 bases lay between the germline ends. Looked up from germline, CDR1 is SGHKS and CDR2 is YYEKEE (reference sequence). The CDR3 is made up of 14 amino acids. CDR3 protein: CASSLEAGYTEAFF. In DNA, the CDR3 is TGTGCCAGCAGCTTGGAAGCAGGGTACACTGAAGCTTTCTTT.